Below, 27 T cell receptor beta chains from the same sample are listed, as sequenced in a study of cytomegalovirus exposure and HLA in healthy donors. PCR used 60 Vbeta primers and 13 Jbeta primers. Sequencing was performed with immunoSEQ multiplex PCR; in TCRdb, only in-frame clones are kept and a portion is missing. The table shows approximately 180,000 clones, with roughly 85% occurring only once. The source material was PBMCs. These receptor sequences come from a woman younger than 30 in good health and CMV-seronegative.

The V and J genes are TRBV2 and TRBJ2-7, with TRBD2 as a possible D gene (6 bases). Trimming took 3 bases from V and 1 from J, leaving 13 bases between them. CDR1 SNHLY and CDR2 FYNNEI come from the germline V gene. The length of the CDR3 is 15 residues. The CDR3 sequence: CASSEEGILSYEQYF. In DNA, the CDR3 is TGTGCCAGCAGTGAGGAGGGGATCCTTTCCTACGAGCAGTACTTC.

This chain links TRBV28 with TRBJ2-5; a weak D match, TRBD2 (5 bases). Trimming took off 5 bases at V and 5 bases at J, with 21 bases between the two ends. The length of the CDR3 is 16 residues. The germline V gene has CDR1 MDHEN and CDR2 SYDVKM. The CDR3 sequence: CASSPLLPGVGETQYF. The DNA of the CDR3 is TGTGCCAGCAGTCCTTTGTTACCCGGGGTTGGGGAGACCCAGTACTTC.

J is TRBJ2-1 and V is TRBV29-1; D uncertain. Trimming pared 5 bases from V and 5 bases from J, leaving 13 bases between. CDR3 length: 13 amino acids. Germline V gene data show CDR1 as SQVTM and CDR2 as ANQGSEA. The CDR3 sequence is CSVYGYLNNEQFF. CDR3 bases: TGCAGCGTTTACGGGTACCTGAACAATGAGCAGTTCTTC.

The chain joins TRBV28 to TRBJ2-5; D is uncertain. The CDR3 totals 14 residues. Per germline, CDR1 MDHEN and CDR2 SYDVKM. V was shortened by 4 bases and J by 5 bases, with 14 bases between the two germline ends. CDR3 sequence reads: CASSSPNRHETQYF. The CDR3 DNA is TGTGCCAGCAGTTCCCCAAACCGACATGAGACCCAGTACTTC.

The chain is built from TRBV2 and TRBJ1-1; tentatively, D is TRBD1 (5 bases). CDR3 length: 13 residues. Per germline, CDR1 SNHLY and CDR2 FYNNEI. Deletions cut 6 bases from V and 5 bases from J, with 13 bases between. The CDR3 here is CASSADRTTEAFF. The CDR3 nucleotides read TGTGCCAGCAGCGCGGATAGGACAACTGAAGCTTTCTTT.

V gene TRBV5-8 combines with J gene TRBJ2-7; 8 positions match TRBD2. V lost 3 bases to trimming and J lost 4 bases; unmatched junction nucleotides: 6. The CDR3 runs to 14 residues. Germline CDR1 reads SGHTS; CDR2 reads YDEGEE. The CDR3 DNA follows: TGTGCCAGCAGCTACAAGCGGGAGACGTACGAGCAGTACGTC. Protein: CASSYKRETYEQYV.

This chain connects TRBV7-2 to TRBJ2-7; TRBD1 matches 9 bases. Germline V gene lookup returns CDR1 SGHTA and CDR2 FQGNSA. The CDR3 covers 15 residues. J gave up 2 bases and V 4 bases, and 6 bases lay outside the gene matches. The CDR3 region is CASSSAGTGPYEQYF. The DNA for the CDR3 is TGTGCCAGCAGCTCCGCCGGGACAGGGCCCTACGAGCAGTACTTC. The full variable domain, rest sourced from reference TRBV7-2 and TRBJ2-7, is GAGVSQSPSNKVTEKGKDVELRCDPISGHTALYWYRQSLGQGLEFLIYFQGNSAPDKSGLPSDRFSAERTGGSVSTLTIQRTQQEDSAVYLCASSSAGTGPYEQYFGPGTRLTVT.

This chain uses TRBV6-1 with TRBJ2-7, with D possibly matching TRBD1 (6 bases). Trimming shortened V by 2 bases and J by 6 bases, and 17 bases separated the two germline ends. CDR1 MNHNS and CDR2 SASEGT come from the germline V gene. The CDR3 consists of 15 residues. The chain's CDR3 is CASSERPTGGAEQYF. The CDR3 DNA follows: TGTGCCAGCAGTGAACGGCCGACAGGCGGTGCCGAGCAGTACTTC.

The chain employs TRBV29-1 and TRBJ2-3; TRBD2 matches at 12 bases. The CDR3 runs 15 residues. CDR1 is SQVTM, CDR2 ANQGSEA, per germline. V shed 7 bases and J 5 bases; nucleotides not matched to a gene: 10. This CDR3 reads CSGIILAGGEDTQYF. In DNA, the CDR3 is TGCAGCGGCATTATACTAGCGGGAGGTGAAGATACGCAGTATTTT.

This chain connects TRBV2 to TRBJ2-2, with 7 positions matching TRBD2. V dropped 6 bases and J dropped 4; count of bases not matched to a gene: 11. This CDR3 region has 16 residues. Germline CDR1 SNHLY, CDR2 FYNNEI. CDR3 in amino acids: CASSLPGLVSTGELFF. The CDR3 region has the DNA TGTGCCAGCAGCCTACCAGGACTAGTATCCACCGGGGAGCTGTTTTTT.

V is TRBV7-9 and J is TRBJ2-1; weak D call: TRBD2 (5 bases). CDR1 is SEHNR, CDR2 FQNEAQ, per germline (reference sequence). V was pared by 6 bases and J by 4 bases, with 13 bases between. The CDR3 consists of 14 residues. The CDR3 is CASSYRGLYNEQFF. For the CDR3, the DNA is TGTGCCAGCAGTTACCGAGGACTGTACAATGAGCAGTTCTTC.

This clone was seen a handful of times. The chain carries TRBV4-1 and TRBJ1-1; unclear D gene. V was cut by 2 bases and J by 8 bases, with 15 bases left in between. Germline CDR1 and CDR2: MGHRA and YSYEKL. This CDR3 contains 14 residues. Here the CDR3 reads CASSQREVWSEAFF. The CDR3 bases are TGCGCCAGCAGCCAACGGGAAGTATGGAGCGAAGCTTTCTTT.

This CDR3 reads CASSVQGALLQTQYF. The CDR3 coding sequence is TGTGCCAGCAGCGTACAGGGGGCGCTTTTACAGACCCAGTACTTC. The V call is TRBV5-6, the J call TRBJ2-5, with 9 bases matching TRBD1. The CDR3 has 15 residues. The V gene's germline CDR1 is SGHDT and CDR2 YYEEEE. The V and J ends lost 4 bases and 6 bases, in that order; junction bases with no gene match: 10.

This clone was counted a few times. The chain links TRBV5-6 to TRBJ1-4, with 9 bases lining up with TRBD1. This CDR3 is built from 15 residues. Trimming removed 4 bases from V and 5 bases from J; junction bases left unmatched: 6. The germline V gene has CDR1 SGHDT and CDR2 YYEEEE. Here the CDR3 reads CASSGGTGRNEKLFF. CDR3 nucleotides: TGTGCCAGCAGCGGGGGGACAGGGAGAAATGAAAAACTGTTTTTT.

This clone was seen more than once but under ten times. The chain couples TRBV6-1 to TRBJ1-4; 7 bases map to TRBD1. The length of the CDR3 is 14 residues. J gave up 7 bases and V 7 bases, and 9 bases lay outside the gene matches. Germline V gene sequence: CDR1 MNHNS, CDR2 SASEGT. The CDR3 DNA reads TGTGCCAGCAAGAACAGGGGAGTCAGTGAAAAACTGTTTTTT. Encoded protein: CASKNRGVSEKLFF.

This chain links TRBV5-5 with TRBJ2-3; 11 positions match TRBD2. CDR3 length: 17 residues. The junction had 12 bases not matched to a gene; V was cut back by 3 bases and J by 6 bases. CDR1 and CDR2 (germline): SGHKS, YYEKEE (reference sequence). As DNA, the CDR3 is TGTGCCAGCAGCTCCACACCGATAGCGGGAGGGTTGGATACGCAGTATTTT. Translating gives CASSSTPIAGGLDTQYF.

This clone was seen just once. This chain links TRBV5-6 with TRBJ2-3; 9 bases map to TRBD1. Looked up from germline, CDR1 is SGHDT and CDR2 is YYEEEE. V gave up 6 bases and J gave up 7 bases; unmatched junction bases: 6. The CDR3 loop spans 13 amino acids. The CDR3 spells CASTLTGGYTQYF. For the CDR3, the DNA is TGTGCCAGCACCCTGACAGGGGGATATACGCAGTATTTT.

This clone was seen just once. The chain joins TRBV9 to TRBJ2-3, with 12 bases fitting TRBD2. Germline CDR1 SGDLS, CDR2 YYNGEE. The CDR3 consists of 15 residues. The J segment lost 5 bases and the V segment lost 0 bases, leaving 1 base of the junction unmatched. DNA for the CDR3: TGTGCCAGCAGCGTAGAGGGACTAGCGGGAGATACGCAGTATTTT. Amino acid sequence: CASSVEGLAGDTQYF. Looking up the rest from reference TRBV9 and TRBJ2-3 gives the full variable domain: DSGVTQTPKHLITATGQRVTLRCSPRSGDLSVYWYQQSLDQGLQFLIQYYNGEERAKGNILERFSAQQFPDLHSELNLSSLELGDSALYFCASSVEGLAGDTQYFGPGTRLTVL.

This sequence joins TRBV7-8 and TRBJ1-3, with no clear D. In germline, CDR1 is SGHVS, CDR2 FQNEAQ. The CDR3 is 16 residues long. Trimming removed 5 bases at V and 0 bases at J, with 14 bases between. CDR3 in DNA: TGTGCCAGCAGCCCCACGGGGATGAGCTCTGGAAACACCATATATTTT. It codes for CASSPTGMSSGNTIYF.

The V gene is TRBV29-1, the J gene TRBJ1-1; possibly TRBD1 for D (5 bases). Deletions cut 5 bases from V and 2 bases from J, with 15 bases between. Looked up from germline, CDR1 is SQVTM and CDR2 is ANQGSEA. This CDR3 has 14 amino acids. The CDR3 coding sequence is TGCAGCGTTACCGACAGAAGGTTAAACACTGAAGCTTTCTTT. Its protein product is CSVTDRRLNTEAFF.

V gene TRBV9 combines with J gene TRBJ2-1, with TRBD2 identical over 7 bases. V lost 4 bases to trimming and J lost 0 bases; unmatched junction nucleotides: 4. The CDR3 runs 15 residues. Per germline, CDR1 SGDLS and CDR2 YYNGEE. The CDR3 protein is CASSRREGSYNEQFF. The CDR3 DNA is TGTGCCAGCAGCAGAAGGGAGGGCTCCTACAATGAGCAGTTCTTC. Full variable domain (outside the CDR3, taken from reference TRBV9 and TRBJ2-1): DSGVTQTPKHLITATGQRVTLRCSPRSGDLSVYWYQQSLDQGLQFLIQYYNGEERAKGNILERFSAQQFPDLHSELNLSSLELGDSALYFCASSRREGSYNEQFFGPGTRLTVL.

In the case of this clone: Other DNA sequences within the sample encode an identical CDR3. The gene calls are TRBV11-2 and TRBJ2-3; TRBD2 is a possible D gene (5 bases). The ends were cut back, 0 bases at V and 4 bases at J, with 8 bases in the middle. Germline values: CDR1 SGHAT, CDR2 FQNNGV. This CDR3 is built from 14 residues. The CDR3 spells CASSLDPGSDTQYF. The CDR3 DNA follows: TGTGCCAGCAGCTTAGACCCGGGGTCAGATACGCAGTATTTT.

The rearrangement links TRBV7-9 to TRBJ2-3, with 11 positions matching TRBD2. Germline V CDR1 and CDR2: SEHNR, FQNEAQ (reference sequence). This CDR3 comprises 15 residues. The V and J ends lost 6 bases and 3 bases, in that order; junction bases with no gene match: 5. The CDR3 DNA sequence: TGTGCCAGCAGGACTAGCGGGATGGCGACAGATACGCAGTATTTT. Translated, it gives CASRTSGMATDTQYF.

V usage is TRBV18 and J usage is TRBJ1-2; 8 bases fit TRBD1. In germline, CDR1 is KGHSH, CDR2 LQKENI. V dropped 1 base and J dropped 6; count of bases not matched to a gene: 13. The CDR3 sequence is 17 residues long. The DNA of the CDR3 is TGTGCCAGCTCACCACGGCCCTACCGACAGGGGTGGGATGGCTACACCTTC. This translates into CASSPRPYRQGWDGYTF.

The chain combines TRBV6-5 with TRBJ2-2; possible D gene TRBD1, 6 bases. Germline CDR1 is MNHEY and CDR2 is SVGAGI. CDR3 length equals 15 residues. Trimming took off 2 bases at V and 1 base at J, with 8 bases between the two ends. The CDR3 region is CASSYAGVNTGELFF. CDR3 coding DNA: TGTGCCAGCAGTTACGCAGGGGTGAACACCGGGGAGCTGTTTTTT.

This clone has only one observation. The chain is built from TRBV15 and TRBJ2-6, with 7 bases that match TRBD1. Germline loops: CDR1 LNHNV, CDR2 YYDKDF (reference sequence). J was trimmed by 2 bases and V by 8 bases; bases with no gene match: 18. The CDR3 length is 19 residues. CDR3 sequence reads: CATLPPGTAPLPGANVLTF. The CDR3 DNA reads TGTGCCACCCTTCCCCCCGGGACAGCTCCTCTACCTGGGGCCAACGTCCTGACTTTC.

As concerns this clone: The junction departs from germline at one end; a sequencing error may be responsible. The sample has other DNA sequences that encode this CDR3 too. The chain has TRBV28 and TRBJ2-7; 9 bases are a match to TRBD2. Per the germline V gene, CDR1 is MDHEN and CDR2 is SYDVKM. The CDR3 consists of 14 residues. CDR3 sequence: CASRPGTSPAEQYF. In DNA, the CDR3 is TGTGCCAGCAGGCCTGGGACTAGCCCCGCCGAGCAGTATTTC.